One T cell receptor beta chain is described in this entry. This entry belongs to a study of blood T cell repertoires in COVID-19. This table comes from immunoSEQ multiplex PCR, and its TCRdb copy is limited to in-frame clones, with some not included. The sample includes over 100,000 clones, 75% to 90% of them seen just once. The origin of this receptor is a woman aged 55-69 years with acute or convalescent COVID-19. The sequenced material came from peripheral blood.

CDR3 coding DNA: TGTGCCAGCAGTTACCAGACCGGTCTAACGGGTTCACCCCTCCACTTT. It translates to CASSYQTGLTGSPLHF. The chain joins TRBV6-5 to TRBJ1-6; no reliable D call. Per the germline V gene, CDR1 is MNHEY and CDR2 is SVGAGI. The CDR3 has 16 amino acids. Trimming cost V 2 bases and J 9 bases, with 17 bases left between them.